Shown below are 30 T cell receptor beta chains from a single sample sequenced in a study of post-analysis software for immune sequencing data. General study results and limits: In patients, five TRBV segments were more frequent than in controls, with TRBV5-6, TRBV5-1 and TRBV20-1 among them.

These receptors have no known antigen. Every TCR beta cDNA library bore unique molecular identifiers. TCRdb ran MiXCR on the PCR reads and lists one entry per CDR3 protein. The sample contains 170,000 or so distinct CDR3 sequences, approximately 31% of which appear only once. Material for sequencing was blood. The receptors derive from a girl aged 10 to 17 with multiple sclerosis.

This chain joins TRBV27 and TRBJ2-7, with D perhaps matching TRBD2 (7 bases). CDR1 and CDR2 (germline): MNHEY, SMNVEV (reference sequence). The CDR3 length is 15 residues. V shed 5 bases and J shed 0 bases, with 14 bases lying between them. This chain's CDR3 is CASSLLAGASYEQYF. As DNA, the CDR3 is TGTGCCAGCAGTCTCCTGGCGGGGGCCTCCTACGAGCAGTACTTC.

This clonotype was observed many times. This chain uses TRBV29-1 with TRBJ1-2; 7 bases match TRBD1. Per germline, CDR1 SQVTM and CDR2 ANQGSEA. After removal of 4 bases from V and 8 bases from J, the junction contained 4 bases not matched to a gene. The CDR3 totals 11 residues. CDR3 region: CSVVRGQGYTF. The CDR3 coding sequence is TGCAGCGTTGTCAGGGGACAGGGCTACACCTTC.

The chain combines TRBV5-4 with TRBJ2-3; 7 nucleotides align to TRBD1. The CDR3 contains 16 residues. V shed 4 bases and J 3 bases; nucleotides not matched to a gene: 11. Germline V gives CDR1 SGHNT, CDR2 YYREEE (reference sequence). This chain's CDR3 is CASSDWTGARTDTQYF. CDR3 coding DNA: TGTGCCAGCAGCGACTGGACAGGAGCGAGGACAGATACGCAGTATTTT.

In this sample, this clonotype turned up many times. V and J are TRBV6-2 or TRBV6-3 and TRBJ2-7; a possible D gene is TRBD2 (7 bases). This CDR3 is built from 16 residues. CDR1 and CDR2 from the germline V gene are MNHEY and SVGEGT. V shed 6 bases and J shed 2 bases, with 20 bases lying between them. The CDR3 here is CASRGAMAGDPYEQYF. DNA for the CDR3: TGTGCCAGCAGGGGGGCGATGGCGGGAGACCCCTACGAGCAGTACTTC.

With regard to this clonotype: A much larger clone differs from this one at a single base, so this may be a read error. The chain recombines TRBV4-1 with TRBJ2-1, with 12 nucleotides matching TRBD2. Per the germline V gene, CDR1 is MGHRA and CDR2 is YSYEKL. The CDR3 consists of 17 residues. CDR3 sequence reads: CTSSPFSSGRAGNEQFF. CDR3 bases: TGCACCAGCAGCCCGTTCTCTAGCGGGAGGGCCGGTAATGAGCAGTTCTTC.

This clonotype was observed a few times. The chain couples TRBV3-1 to TRBJ2-1; D is possibly TRBD2 (5 bases). Trimming shortened V by 4 bases and J by 5 bases, and 9 bases separated the two germline ends. Germline CDR1 LGHDT, CDR2 YNNKEL (reference sequence). CDR3 length equals 13 residues. The CDR3 sequence: CASSPTGNNEQFF. CDR3 nucleotides: TGTGCCAGCAGCCCCACGGGAAACAATGAGCAGTTCTTC.

This clonotype occurred many times. J is TRBJ2-5 and V is TRBV4-1; 10 nucleotides match TRBD2. With V trimmed by 2 bases and J by 1 base, 4 bases remained unmatched. The CDR3 covers 16 residues. Germline V gene sequence: CDR1 MGHRA, CDR2 YSYEKL. CDR3: CASSQPGLAIQETQYF. In nucleotides, the CDR3 is TGCGCCAGCAGCCAACCGGGACTAGCGATCCAAGAGACCCAGTACTTC.

This clonotype was recorded at least ten times. The rearrangement uses TRBV12-3 or TRBV12-4 and TRBJ1-2, with D uncertain. V gave up 6 bases and J gave up 8 bases, with 10 bases separating them. This CDR3 spans 11 amino acids. In nucleotides, the CDR3 is TGTGCCAGCAGCCCCCTGGGCGGCTACACCTTC. This gives the protein CASSPLGGYTF.

Comments on this clonotype: The missing conserved phenylalanine or tryptophan at the end of this CDR3 makes a read error likely. The chain has TRBV2 and TRBJ1-1, with D possibly TRBD1 on 5 matching bases. The CDR3 is made up of 12 amino acids. The germline gives CDR1 SNHLY, CDR2 FYNNEI. V was shortened by 2 bases and J by 6 bases, with 7 bases between the two germline ends. The CDR3 here is CASSEWGSEAFV. As DNA, the CDR3 is TGTGCCAGCAGTGAATGGGGGTCTGAAGCTTTCGTT.

This clonotype was recorded at least ten times. This rearrangement joins TRBV2 to TRBJ2-1, with 8 bases that match TRBD2. CDR3 length: 15 residues. The ends lost 3 bases at V and 10 bases at J; junction bases unmatched: 11. The V gene's germline CDR1 is SNHLY and CDR2 FYNNEI. The DNA for the CDR3 is TGTGCCAGCAGTGAGGGGGTAGCGGGAATGGAAGAGCAGTTCTTC. Protein sequence: CASSEGVAGMEEQFF.

This clonotype was observed a few times. The chain joins TRBV7-9 to TRBJ1-2; 7 positions match TRBD1. In germline, CDR1 is SEHNR, CDR2 FQNEAQ (reference sequence). V was clipped by 4 bases and J by 8 bases; unmatched bases: 10. There are 14 residues in the CDR3. The CDR3 here is CASSSKGQKRGYTF. The CDR3 DNA reads TGTGCCAGCAGCTCCAAGGGACAGAAGAGGGGCTACACCTTC.

About this clonotype itself: Possible read error: a much larger clone is one base away. This CDR3 is CASSYSSAGGNNEQFF. The CDR3 DNA follows: TGTGCCAGCAGTTACTCTTCAGCGGGAGGTAATAATGAGCAGTTCTTC. The rearrangement uses TRBV6-5 and TRBJ2-1; 9 bases line up with TRBD2. The germline CDR1 and CDR2 sequences are MNHEY and SVGAGI. The CDR3 sequence is 16 residues long. The junction had 7 bases not matched to a gene; V was cut back by 0 bases and J by 7 bases.

This clonotype was seen a handful of times. The rearrangement uses TRBV20-1 and TRBJ2-1, with 10 bases aligning to TRBD2. This CDR3 region has 16 residues. Germline trimming cut 5 bases from V and 7 bases from J; bases unmatched to any gene: 14. The germline V gene has CDR1 DFQATT and CDR2 SNEGSKA (reference sequence). CDR3 nucleotide sequence: TGCAGTGCTTCCGATCTTCCAGCGGGAGGGCCAAATGAGCAGTTCTTC. Its translation is CSASDLPAGGPNEQFF.

The chain joins TRBV7-2 to TRBJ1-5; D perhaps matches TRBD1 (6 bases). There are 13 residues in the CDR3. Per germline, CDR1 SGHTA and CDR2 FQGNSA. V was clipped by 2 bases and J by 4 bases, with 6 bases between them. The CDR3, as DNA: TGTGCCAGCAGCTTAACAGGGAATCAGCCCCAGCATTTT. This encodes CASSLTGNQPQHF. Together with reference TRBV7-2 and TRBJ1-5, the CDR3 gives the full variable domain: GAGVSQSPSNKVTEKGKDVELRCDPISGHTALYWYRQSLGQGLEFLIYFQGNSAPDKSGLPSDRFSAERTGGSVSTLTIQRTQQEDSAVYLCASSLTGNQPQHFGDGTRLSIL.

The chain links TRBV12-3 or TRBV12-4 to TRBJ1-5, with TRBD1 as a possible D gene (5 bases). This CDR3 has 15 residues. Between the trimmed V and J ends, which lost 6 bases and 9 bases, there was a span of 21 bases. The CDR3 DNA follows: TGTGCCAGCAGCACCCGACGGGGGACTGGGCGGCCCCAGCATTTT. Protein product: CASSTRRGTGRPQHF.

This clonotype has at least ten counts. The chain uses TRBV4-1 and TRBJ1-1; D gene unclear. Trimming stripped 7 bases from V and 5 bases from J, with 17 bases between. CDR1 and CDR2 from the germline V gene are MGHRA and YSYEKL. This CDR3 spans 14 amino acids. Here the CDR3 reads CASTRWRHETEAFF. Written as DNA, the CDR3 is TGCGCCAGCACCCGCTGGCGGCACGAAACTGAAGCTTTCTTT.

This clonotype occurred many times. V usage is TRBV10-3 and J usage is TRBJ2-7; D ambiguous. Trimming took 2 bases from V and 0 from J, leaving 2 bases between them. This CDR3 region has 12 residues. Germline V gene sequence: CDR1 ENHRY, CDR2 SYGVKD. The CDR3: CAISESSYEQYF. CDR3 DNA sequence: TGTGCCATCAGTGAGAGCTCCTACGAGCAGTACTTC.

In its sample, this clonotype was seen a few times. The chain combines TRBV5-1 with TRBJ2-2; perhaps TRBD2 as D (6 bases). Trimming pared 4 bases from V and 2 bases from J, leaving 12 bases between. This CDR3 is built from 15 residues. Germline V gene lookup returns CDR1 SGHRS and CDR2 YFSETQ. The CDR3 protein is CASSAGGTNTGELFF. In DNA, the CDR3 is TGCGCCAGCAGCGCCGGCGGGACTAACACCGGGGAGCTGTTTTTT.

There are a few counts of this clonotype. The chain links TRBV5-6 to TRBJ1-2, with a tentative D call TRBD1 (6 bases). Trimming took 1 base from V and 7 from J, leaving 17 bases between them. This CDR3 is built from 15 residues. Germline values: CDR1 SGHDT, CDR2 YYEEEE. CDR3 amino acids: CASSLWWAGESGYTF. CDR3 nucleotide sequence: TGTGCCAGCAGCTTGTGGTGGGCAGGGGAGAGTGGCTACACCTTC.

The chain links TRBV5-6 to TRBJ2-7, with D unresolved. Per the germline V gene, CDR1 is SGHDT and CDR2 is YYEEEE. With 5 bases removed from V and 6 bases from J, the gap between germline ends came to 15 bases. This CDR3 is built from 13 residues. The CDR3 reads CASRVSQRLEQYF. Written as DNA, the CDR3 is TGTGCCAGCAGAGTATCGCAGCGACTCGAGCAGTACTTC.

V and J are TRBV10-3 and TRBJ1-3, with D uncertain. The CDR3 is made up of 16 amino acids. V lost 0 bases and J 4 bases, leaving 13 bases between the germline ends. CDR1 and CDR2 (germline): ENHRY, SYGVKD. The DNA of the CDR3 is TGTGCCATCAGTGAGTCTGGTCGAGGAGGAGGAAACACCATATATTTT. This sequence encodes CAISESGRGGGNTIYF.

This clonotype appeared a few times. The genes are TRBV28 and TRBJ1-1; TRBD1 might be the D (6 bases). Deletions cut 6 bases from V and 3 bases from J, with 17 bases between. The CDR3 totals 15 residues. CDR1 is MDHEN and CDR2 is SYDVKM in the germline V gene. CDR3 residues: CASSLEVSGDTEAFF. Here the CDR3 DNA reads TGTGCCAGCAGCCTTGAGGTTTCAGGGGACACTGAAGCTTTCTTT.

The chain recombines TRBV3-1 with TRBJ1-5; 8 bases match TRBD1. The end of the DNA fits TRBJ2-3 better, so the J call may be wrong. The CDR3 sequence is 14 residues long. Germline V gene lookup returns CDR1 LGHDT and CDR2 YNNKEL (reference sequence). The DNA for the CDR3 is TGTGCCAGCAGCCAAAGGACAGGGTGGGAGCCCCAGTATTTT. Its translation is CASSQRTGWEPQYF.

This clonotype was found a few times. The chain has TRBV6-2 or TRBV6-3 and TRBJ1-2; maybe TRBD1 (6 bases). Trimming stripped 2 bases from V and 6 bases from J, with 19 bases between. Germline CDR1 reads MNHEY; CDR2 reads SVGEGT. The CDR3 sequence is 16 residues long. CDR3 in amino acids: CASSYGGPNPAHGYTF. The CDR3 DNA is TGTGCCAGCAGTTACGGGGGCCCGAACCCAGCCCATGGCTACACCTTC.

Comments on this clonotype: This could be a read error, since a much larger clone is one nucleotide away. This is likely a read error, given that the CDR3 carries no conserved phenylalanine or tryptophan at its end. The V gene is TRBV6-6, the J gene TRBJ1-2; 8 bases match TRBD1. Trimming cost V 5 bases and J 4 bases; bases outside gene matches: 6. Germline lookup yields CDR1 MNHNY and CDR2 SVGAGI (reference sequence). CDR3 length: 14 residues. The CDR3 loop reads CASSGDRGIYGYTC. In DNA form, the CDR3 reads TGTGCCAGCAGTGGCGACAGGGGCATCTATGGCTACACCTGC.

In its sample, this clonotype was seen a few times. The chain joins TRBV5-1 to TRBJ1-2; 7 positions match TRBD1. The V gene end was trimmed by 4 bases and the J gene end by 5 bases; junction bases not matched to a gene: 2. Germline values: CDR1 SGHRS, CDR2 YFSETQ. This CDR3 has 12 residues. The CDR3 bases are TGCGCCAGCAGCACGGGACAGTATGGCTACACCTTC. Amino acid sequence: CASSTGQYGYTF.

This clonotype was seen a handful of times. The rearrangement joins TRBV5-1 to TRBJ2-5, with D perhaps matching TRBD1 (5 bases). Trimming took off 5 bases at V and 5 bases at J, with 16 bases between the two ends. The CDR3 contains 14 residues. Per the germline V gene, CDR1 is SGHRS and CDR2 is YFSETQ. This chain's CDR3 is CASRPGWGDETQYF. CDR3 nucleotide sequence: TGCGCCAGCAGACCAGGGTGGGGCGACGAGACCCAGTACTTC.

The J gene is TRBJ2-5, the V gene TRBV20-1, with 8 bases identical to TRBD1. Germline assignment: CDR1 DFQATT and CDR2 SNEGSKA (reference sequence). The CDR3 consists of 18 residues. V lost 2 bases and J lost 3; bases outside the gene matches: 17. The CDR3 DNA sequence: TGCAGTGCTAGACCGTGGACAGGGAGCATAGAACGTAAAGAGACCCAGTACTTC. It is translated as CSARPWTGSIERKETQYF.

This clonotype showed up just a few times. The V call is TRBV10-2, the J call TRBJ1-1, with D perhaps TRBD1 (5 bases). This CDR3 has 15 residues. Germline CDR1 is WSHSY and CDR2 is SAAADI. Trimming shortened V by 4 bases and J by 1 base, and 13 bases separated the two germline ends. The CDR3: CASSVGGIENTEAFF. As DNA, the CDR3 is TGCGCCAGCAGTGTGGGGGGAATCGAGAACACTGAAGCTTTCTTT.

The J gene is TRBJ2-7, the V gene TRBV5-4, with 7 nucleotides matching TRBD2. The junction had 10 bases not matched to a gene; V was cut back by 0 bases and J by 7 bases. Germline loops: CDR1 SGHNT, CDR2 YYREEE (reference sequence). The CDR3 loop spans 15 amino acids. The CDR3 here is CASSLDSGRVNEQYF. CDR3 DNA sequence: TGTGCCAGCAGCTTGGATTCAGGGAGGGTGAATGAGCAGTACTTC.